This T cell receptor (beta chain) was found in a study of beta chain features in type 1 diabetes. Study context: Over all samples combined, 90 million to 140 million sorted cells were examined. Study outcomes and limitations: TCRB CDR3s from Type 1 diabetes patients were moderately but significantly shorter in all four CD4+ subsets. More deletions and fewer insertions at VDJ junctions were seen in type 1 diabetes patients.

V gave up 4 bases and J gave up 3 bases, with 12 bases separating them. The CDR3 spans 13 residues. Germline V gives CDR1 SQVTM, CDR2 ANQGSEA. Sorted populations all exceeded 95% purity. About this clone: Its matching antigen is unknown.

cDNA synthesis used the whole RNA isolate, giving expressed TCRB sequences. About 3.6 million reads on average were seen across naive, central memory and regulatory T cell samples. Using immunoSEQ multiplex PCR, the repertoire was profiled, and TCRdb retains in-frame clones only, with some absent. The sample records around 160,000 clones, roughly 60% being singletons. Input material: naive CD4+ T cells from blood. This chain joins TRBV29-1 and TRBJ2-5; weak D call: TRBD2 (5 bases). The origin of this receptor is a man aged 25-45 years with type 1 diabetes. The CDR3 DNA reads TGCAGCGTTGCGGGGTTTGGGGAAGAGACCCAGTACTTC. Its translation is CSVAGFGEETQYF.